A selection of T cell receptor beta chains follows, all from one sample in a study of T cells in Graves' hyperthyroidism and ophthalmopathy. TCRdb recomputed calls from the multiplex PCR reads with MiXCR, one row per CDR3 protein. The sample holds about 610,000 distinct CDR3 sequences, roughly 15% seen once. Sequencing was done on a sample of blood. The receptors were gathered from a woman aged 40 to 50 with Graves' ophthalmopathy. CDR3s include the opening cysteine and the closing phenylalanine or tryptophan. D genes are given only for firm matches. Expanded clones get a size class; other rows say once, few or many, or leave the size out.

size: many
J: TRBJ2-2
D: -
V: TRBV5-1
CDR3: CASSLGPVSTGELFF
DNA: TGCGCCAGCAGTCTTGGACCAGTCAGCACCGGGGAGCTGTTTTTT

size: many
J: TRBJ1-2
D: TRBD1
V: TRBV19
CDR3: CASIPTGGEDGYTF
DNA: TGTGCCAGTATCCCGACAGGGGGGGAGGATGGCTACACCTTC

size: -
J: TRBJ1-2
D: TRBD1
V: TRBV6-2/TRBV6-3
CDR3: CASSAGQGETYGYTF
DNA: TGTGCCAGCAGCGCAGGACAGGGGGAGACCTATGGCTACACCTTC

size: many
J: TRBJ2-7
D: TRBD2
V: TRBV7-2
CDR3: CASSLSGGSVGKQYF
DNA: TGTGCCAGCAGCTTATCGGGCGGGAGTGTGGGAAAGCAGTACTTC

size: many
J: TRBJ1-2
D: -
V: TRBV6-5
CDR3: CASSPAAGKDGYTF
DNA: TGTGCCAGCAGCCCCGCGGCAGGGAAGGATGGCTACACCTTC

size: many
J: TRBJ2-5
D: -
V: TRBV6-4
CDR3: CAGSYWEEETQYF
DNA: TGTGCCGGCAGTTACTGGGAGGAAGAGACCCAGTACTTC

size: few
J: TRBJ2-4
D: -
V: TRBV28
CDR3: CASSLSQGEGIQYF
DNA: TGTGCCAGCAGTTTAAGTCAGGGTGAGGGCATTCAGTACTTC

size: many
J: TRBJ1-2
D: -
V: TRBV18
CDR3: CASSPPAGGHGYTF
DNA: TGTGCCAGCTCACCTCCAGCGGGGGGCCATGGCTACACCTTC

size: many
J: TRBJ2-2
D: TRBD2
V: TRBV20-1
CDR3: CSALAGGTNTGELFF
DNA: TGCAGTGCTTTAGCGGGAGGGACGAACACCGGGGAGCTGTTTTTT

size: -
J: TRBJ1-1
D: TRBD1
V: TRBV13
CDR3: CASRLQGATEAFF
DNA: TGTGCCAGCAGACTACAGGGGGCCACTGAAGCTTTCTTT

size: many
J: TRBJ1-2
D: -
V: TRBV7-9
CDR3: CASSLARGRLNYGYTF
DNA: TGTGCCAGCAGCTTAGCGAGGGGACGGCTTAACTATGGCTACACCTTC

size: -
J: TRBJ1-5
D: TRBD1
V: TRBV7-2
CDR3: CASSQRTGHTQPQHF
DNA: TGTGCCAGCAGCCAGAGGACAGGGCACACTCAGCCCCAGCATTTT

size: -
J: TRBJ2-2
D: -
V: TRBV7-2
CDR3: CASSLTAANTGELFF
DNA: TGTGCCAGCAGCTTGACAGCCGCGAACACCGGGGAGCTGTTTTTT

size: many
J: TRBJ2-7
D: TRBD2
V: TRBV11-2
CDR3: CASSFFPVGTSGSYEQYF
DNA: TGTGCCAGCAGCTTTTTTCCAGTCGGGACTAGCGGGAGCTACGAGCAGTACTTC

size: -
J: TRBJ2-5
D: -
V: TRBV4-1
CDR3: CASSQEAQLYQETQYF
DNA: TGCGCCAGCAGCCAAGAGGCGCAATTGTACCAAGAGACCCAGTACTTC

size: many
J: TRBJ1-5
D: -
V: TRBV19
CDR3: CASSISGSISLYGQPQHF
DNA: TGTGCCAGTAGTATATCAGGGAGTATATCCCTGTATGGACAGCCCCAGCATTTT

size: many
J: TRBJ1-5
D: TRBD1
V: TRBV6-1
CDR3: CASSEVAGGEPQHF
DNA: TGTGCCAGCAGTGAAGTGGCAGGGGGTGAGCCCCAGCATTTT

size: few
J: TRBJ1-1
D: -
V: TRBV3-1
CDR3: CASSQDPADRAFF
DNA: TGTGCCAGCAGCCAAGATCCGGCAGATCGGGCTTTCTTT

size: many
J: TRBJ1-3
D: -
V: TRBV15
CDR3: CATSIRGSGNTIYF
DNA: TGTGCCACCAGCATAAGGGGCTCTGGAAACACCATATATTTT

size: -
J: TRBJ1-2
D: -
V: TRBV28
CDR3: CASSLDQGRDYGYTF
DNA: TGTGCCAGCAGTCTTGACCAGGGGCGGGACTATGGCTACACCTTC

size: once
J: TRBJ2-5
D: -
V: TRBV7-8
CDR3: CASSLEAAVGETQYF
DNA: TGTGCCAGCAGCTTAGAGGCGGCGGTGGGGGAGACCCAGTACTTC

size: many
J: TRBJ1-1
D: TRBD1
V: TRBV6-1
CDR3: CASSTRQGILMAFF
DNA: TGTGCCAGCAGTACAAGACAGGGGATTTTAATGGCTTTCTTT

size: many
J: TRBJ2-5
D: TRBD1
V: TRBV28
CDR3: CASSESPWDRGRRRETQYF
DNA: TGTGCCAGCAGTGAATCACCTTGGGACAGGGGACGGAGGCGAGAGACCCAGTACTTC

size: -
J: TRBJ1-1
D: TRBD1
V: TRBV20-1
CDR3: CSASDRAKTMNTEALF
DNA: TGCAGTGCTAGCGACAGGGCAAAGACCATGAACACTGAAGCTCTCTTT

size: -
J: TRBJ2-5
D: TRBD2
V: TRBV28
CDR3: CASSRDLAGGPIETQYF
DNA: TGTGCCAGCAGCCGAGATCTAGCGGGAGGGCCTATTGAGACCCAGTACTTC

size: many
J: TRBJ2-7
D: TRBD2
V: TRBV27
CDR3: CASSLSLAGGPEQYF
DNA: TGTGCCAGCAGTTTATCCCTAGCGGGAGGGCCAGAGCAGTACTTC

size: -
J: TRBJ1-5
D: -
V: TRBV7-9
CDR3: CASSFDKGNQPQHF
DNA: TGTGCCAGCAGCTTTGACAAAGGGAATCAGCCCCAGCATTTT

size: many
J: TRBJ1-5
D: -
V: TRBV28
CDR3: CASSPAGNNQPQHF
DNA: TGTGCCAGCAGTCCCGCAGGGAACAATCAGCCCCAGCATTTT

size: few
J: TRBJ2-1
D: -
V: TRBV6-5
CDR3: CASGYRVNNEQSF
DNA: TGTGCCAGCGGATACAGGGTCAACAATGAGCAGTCCTTC

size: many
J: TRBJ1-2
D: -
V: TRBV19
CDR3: CASSTVLNYGYTF
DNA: TGTGCCAGTAGCACAGTCCTTAACTATGGCTACACCTTC

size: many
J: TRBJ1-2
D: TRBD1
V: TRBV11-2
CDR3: CASSLDRTGEEYGYTF
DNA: TGTGCCAGCAGCTTAGACCGGACAGGGGAGGAATATGGCTACACCTTC

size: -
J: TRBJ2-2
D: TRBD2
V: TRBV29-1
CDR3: CSVEAGGDGTGELFF
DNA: TGCAGCGTTGAAGCCGGGGGGGACGGGACCGGGGAGCTGTTTTTT

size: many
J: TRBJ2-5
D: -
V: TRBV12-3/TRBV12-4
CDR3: CASSPRGLRETQYF
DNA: TGTGCCAGCAGCCCTCGGGGGCTTCGAGAGACCCAGTACTTC

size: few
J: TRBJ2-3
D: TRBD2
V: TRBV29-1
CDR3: CSVEGGVPDTQYF
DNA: TGCAGCGTTGAGGGGGGGGTTCCAGATACGCAGTATTTT

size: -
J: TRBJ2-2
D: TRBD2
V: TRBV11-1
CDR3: CASSSIAGGTTGELFF
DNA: TGTGCCAGCAGCTCTATAGCGGGAGGTACAACCGGGGAGCTGTTTTTT

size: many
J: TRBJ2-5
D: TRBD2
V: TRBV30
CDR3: CALNSGTSGTKETQYF
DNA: TGTGCCTTGAACTCCGGGACTAGCGGGACGAAAGAGACCCAGTACTTC

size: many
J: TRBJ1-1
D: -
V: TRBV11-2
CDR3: CASSWRNTEAFF
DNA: TGTGCCAGCAGCTGGCGGAACACTGAAGCTTTCTTT

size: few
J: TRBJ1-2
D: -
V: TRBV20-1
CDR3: CSARGPGYGYTF
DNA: TGCAGTGCTAGAGGACCGGGCTATGGCTACACCTTC

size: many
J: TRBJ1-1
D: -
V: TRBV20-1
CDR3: CSARSRDNTEAFF
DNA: TGCAGTGCTAGATCCAGGGACAACACTGAAGCTTTCTTT

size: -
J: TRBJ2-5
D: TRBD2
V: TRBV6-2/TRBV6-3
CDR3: CASGLPLAGAGETQYF
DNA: TGTGCCAGCGGACTACCACTAGCGGGGGCCGGGGAGACCCAGTACTTC

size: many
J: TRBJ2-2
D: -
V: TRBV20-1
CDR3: CSAQPGLPNTGELFF
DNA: TGCAGTGCTCAGCCGGGACTCCCAAACACCGGGGAGCTGTTTTTT

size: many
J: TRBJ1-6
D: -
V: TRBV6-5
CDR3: CASSYSGFGDSPLHF
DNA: TGTGCCAGCAGTTACTCGGGATTTGGGGATTCACCCCTCCACTTT

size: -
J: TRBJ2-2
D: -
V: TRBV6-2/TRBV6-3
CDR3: CASRPPAGETGSVPPGELFF
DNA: TGTGCCAGCCGTCCGCCCGCGGGGGAGACAGGGTCAGTCCCTCCCGGGGAGCTGTTTTTT

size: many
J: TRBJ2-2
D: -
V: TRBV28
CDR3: CASSLANLNTGELFF
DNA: TGTGCCAGCAGTTTGGCCAACTTGAACACCGGGGAGCTGTTTTTT

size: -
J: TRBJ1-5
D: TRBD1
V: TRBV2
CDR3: CASRGTGVFQPQHF
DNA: TGTGCCAGCCGTGGGACAGGGGTATTTCAGCCCCAGCATTTT

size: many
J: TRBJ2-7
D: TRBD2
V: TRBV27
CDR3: CASSLWGGPAEQYF
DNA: TGTGCCAGCAGTTTATGGGGAGGGCCGGCCGAGCAGTACTTC

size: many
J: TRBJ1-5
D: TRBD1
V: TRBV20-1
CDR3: CSAGGGGTDSNQPQHF
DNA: TGCAGTGCTGGGGGGGGGGGGACAGATAGCAATCAGCCCCAGCATTTT

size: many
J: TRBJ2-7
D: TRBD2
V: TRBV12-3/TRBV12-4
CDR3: CASSFAEREREQYF
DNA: TGTGCCAGCAGTTTTGCCGAGCGGGAGCGCGAGCAGTACTTC

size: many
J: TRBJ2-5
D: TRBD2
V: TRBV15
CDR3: CATSGGLAGGVKETQYF
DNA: TGTGCCACCAGCGGGGGCCTAGCGGGAGGCGTGAAGGAGACCCAGTACTTC

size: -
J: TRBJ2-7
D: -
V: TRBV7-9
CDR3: CASSSGNEAEQYF
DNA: TGTGCCAGCAGCTCGGGAAATGAGGCCGAGCAGTACTTC